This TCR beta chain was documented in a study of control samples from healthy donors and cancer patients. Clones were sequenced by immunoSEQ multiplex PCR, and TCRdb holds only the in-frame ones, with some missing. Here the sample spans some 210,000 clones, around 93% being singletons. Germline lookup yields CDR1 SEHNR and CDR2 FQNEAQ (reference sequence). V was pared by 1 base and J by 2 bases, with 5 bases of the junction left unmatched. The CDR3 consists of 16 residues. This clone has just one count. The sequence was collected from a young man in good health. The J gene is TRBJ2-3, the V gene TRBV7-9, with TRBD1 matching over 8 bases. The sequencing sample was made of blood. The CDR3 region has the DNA TGTGCCAGCAGCTTAGGACAGGGGTTTTTCACAGATACGCAGTATTTT. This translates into CASSLGQGFFTDTQYF.